The T cell receptor beta chain under discussion was sequenced for a study of neurological immune-mediated disorders. Specified time point: longitudinal time-point 2. As healthy controls, volunteers from a blood bank in Maryland, USA, were used. PBMCs stored at -80 C, numbering 2 million, were the origin of the unsorted libraries. Synthesis of cDNA was carried out by template-switch 5'RACE. The reaction used 10-nucleotide random UMIs. From 15-18 subjects, each sequencing run yielded over 170 million TCR-beta sequences. Each CDR3 protein is one row after TCRdb ran MiXCR on the 5' RACE reads. This table holds some 30,000 distinct CDR3 sequences, about 13% found once. Germline V CDR1 and CDR2: SGHRS, YFSETQ. The CDR3 has 18 residues. Trimming left V 1 base short and J 6 bases short, with 24 bases between. This clonotype appeared many times.

The receptor comes from a woman in her 40s in good health. The chain carries TRBV5-1 and TRBJ2-3; weak D call: TRBD2 (6 bases). Sequenced input: PBMCs. In DNA, the CDR3 is TGCGCCAGCAGCTTGACTCCCTCCGGCGGGATGATAGGGGATACGCAGTATTTT. This encodes CASSLTPSGGMIGDTQYF.